The rows below give T cell receptor beta chains drawn from one sample of a study of metastatic and nonmetastatic thyroid tumors. From the PCR reads, TCRdb re-called clones with MiXCR. The sample yields about 45,000 clones, around 2.9% seen once. The specimen was blood. The receptors shown here come from a female donor with papillary thyroid cancer or a benign thyroid nodule (not recorded which). Some clones in this sample may be carry-over from other donors' samples. Each CDR3 is given with its conserved first and last residue. Fields, in order: D gene, J gene, V gene, CDR3 protein. D genes are given only for firm matches.

>NA|TRBJ1-2|TRBV6-1
CASSPTKGSDGYTF
>NA|TRBJ1-2|TRBV10-3
CAISDGGGYTF
>TRBD1|TRBJ1-1|TRBV6-1
CASRAGGPYTEAFF
>NA|TRBJ1-2|TRBV5-1
CASSLESYGYTF
>NA|TRBJ2-1|TRBV28
CASRPYTNEQFF
>NA|TRBJ1-1|TRBV10-2
CASSDPGRPNTEAFF
>TRBD1|TRBJ2-3|TRBV6-2/TRBV6-3
CASSDGTGGTDTQYF
>TRBD1|TRBJ2-3|TRBV28
CASSSQDRVTDTQYF
>TRBD2|TRBJ2-3|TRBV6-2/TRBV6-3
CASIPWTSGSIPYTQYF
>NA|TRBJ2-1|TRBV5-4
CASSLALANNYNEQFF
>TRBD2|TRBJ2-2|TRBV18
CASSPSSGRARAGELFF
>TRBD1|TRBJ1-4|TRBV28
CASRTLRGRTNEKLFF
>NA|TRBJ2-2|TRBV11-2
CASSLEERPGELFF
>TRBD1|TRBJ1-5|TRBV6-2/TRBV6-3
CASSGQRTGGNQPQHF
>NA|TRBJ2-7|TRBV6-2/TRBV6-3
CASSYGFDFYEQYF
>NA|TRBJ2-2|TRBV5-4
CASSLITGELFF
>NA|TRBJ1-2|TRBV6-1
CASSDLPRVYGYTF
>NA|TRBJ1-5|TRBV20-1
CSARPGGRSNQPQHF
>NA|TRBJ1-2|TRBV19
CASSITWFEGFGYTF
>NA|TRBJ2-5|TRBV3-1
CASSRHGQETQYF
>NA|TRBJ2-4|TRBV7-9
CASSLVSWRAGIQYF
>NA|TRBJ2-3|TRBV6-5
CASSEPALRTDTQYF
>NA|TRBJ2-7|TRBV6-1
CASYGEGYEQYF
>NA|TRBJ1-2|TRBV30
CAWFRYYGYTF
>NA|TRBJ2-7|TRBV5-1
CASSSAGHLYEQYF
>TRBD1|TRBJ1-6|TRBV30
CASPGRQGSSPLHF
>NA|TRBJ1-1|TRBV6-1
CASTSRDTNTEAFF
>TRBD2|TRBJ2-7|TRBV11-3
CASSLGLAGDSSYEQYF
>NA|TRBJ1-3|TRBV29-1
CSVEEGHTIYF
>TRBD2|TRBJ2-1|TRBV20-1
CSAQDSGRASYNEQFF
>TRBD2|TRBJ2-5|TRBV20-1
CSARDLLAGVFQETQYF
>NA|TRBJ2-7|TRBV5-1
CASSLVSGSYEQYF
>NA|TRBJ1-4|TRBV28
CASSSGPLNEKLFF
>NA|TRBJ2-7|TRBV6-1
CASSEVGGELLEQYF
>NA|TRBJ2-5|TRBV20-1
CSIFHGPRETQYF
>NA|TRBJ2-1|TRBV28
CASRDTAYNEQFF
>TRBD2|TRBJ2-7|TRBV30
CAWSLSGRAYEQYF
>NA|TRBJ2-2|TRBV20-1
CSATQGGNTGELFF